This TCR beta chain was recorded in a study of identical twins. Study-level results: Models underestimated TCR alpha sharing (out-of-frame) in monozygotic twins.

Via MiXCR, TCRdb re-called the 5' RACE reads, giving one row per CDR3 protein. The table has about 200,000 distinct CDR3 sequences, over 9.5% seen once; the top ten hold approximately 9.1%. Concerning this clonotype: Its antigen remains unknown. One junction end does not reproduce the germline sequence, and a read error may be involved.

Sequenced material: memory T cells sorted from blood. This clonotype originated in a man aged 45-65 years in good health.

The CDR3 protein is CASTLDSTQETQHF. The DNA of the CDR3 is TGCGCCAGCACCCTGGACAGCACCCAAGAGACCCAGCACTTC. J is TRBJ2-5 and V is TRBV5-1; D may be TRBD1 (6 bases). The germline V gene has CDR1 SGHRS and CDR2 YFSETQ. The CDR3 consists of 14 residues. The variable domain in full, completed from reference TRBV5-1 and TRBJ2-5, reads KAGVTQTPRYLIKTRGQQVTLSCSPISGHRSVSWYQQTPGQGLQFLFEYFSETQRNKGNFPGRFSGRQFSNSRSEMNVSTLELGDSALYLCASTLDSTQETQHFGPGTRLLVL.